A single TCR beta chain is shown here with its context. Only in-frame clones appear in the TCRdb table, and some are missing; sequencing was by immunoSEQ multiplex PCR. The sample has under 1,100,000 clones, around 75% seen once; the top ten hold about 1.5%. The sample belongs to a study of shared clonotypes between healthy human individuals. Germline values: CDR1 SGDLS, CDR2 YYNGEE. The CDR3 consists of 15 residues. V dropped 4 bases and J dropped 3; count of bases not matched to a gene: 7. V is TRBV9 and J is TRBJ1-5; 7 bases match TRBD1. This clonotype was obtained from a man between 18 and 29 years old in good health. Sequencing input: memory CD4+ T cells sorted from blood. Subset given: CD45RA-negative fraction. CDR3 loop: CASSRDSRDNQPQHF. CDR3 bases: TGTGCCAGCAGCAGGGACAGTCGGGACAATCAGCCCCAGCATTTT.